This T cell receptor beta chain was identified during a study of cytomegalovirus exposure and HLA in healthy donors (dated by TCRdb to about 2017). Study-level background: According to an earlier analysis of 450 to 650 of the donors, some 180 million T cells yielded 90 million to 140 million unique TCR beta sequences and approximately 300 Gb of sequence data. About 280 gigabases of sequencing data and 70 million to 100 million unique TCR sequences made up an early release that covered some 640 HLA-typed donors. Of the 300 to 500 genotyped donors, approximately 81% were placed in the genetic ancestry cluster associated with self-reported Caucasian donors. The aim of the study was to test whether cataloging public T cell receptors could identify signatures of past pathogen exposure. The study profiled the T cell repertoires of around 700 subjects by immunosequencing and related them to cytomegalovirus serostatus. Along with the approximately 700-subject first cohort, a separate validation cohort of over a hundred different subjects was used. The study combined high-throughput TCR immunosequencing, statistical association of individual TCRs with disease status, and machine learning to predict cytomegalovirus infection status. To study patterns of TCR occurrence, a later analysis re-analyzed previously published TCR beta repertoires from 666 donors and added high-resolution HLA genotyping. The later analysis used no new phenotypic data to find candidate immune exposures, relying instead on TCR beta sequences and their occurrence across donors. In an earlier analysis of a few hundred of the donors, high-throughput TCR beta sequencing was used to judge whether each TCR beta V gene segment behaved as functional or pseudogenic. Donor age, sex, ethnicity and CMV serostatus were compiled together with the repertoire data. A later genetic analysis used genome-wide SNP genotypes for about 55% of the 666 donors, treating that subset as a discovery cohort. Every discovery cohort repertoire had been produced on one sequencing platform. Both class I and class II loci were covered by HLA typing, at four-digit resolution. The number of typed donors differed by locus: about 620-640 for A, B, C, DRB1 and DQB1; some 500 for DQA1; 606 for DPA1; and 400 to 480 for DPB1. About five DR-DQ haplotypes were treated as single units for association and clustering because of strong linkage in the cohort. On average, roughly 200,000 unique TCR beta nucleotide sequences were sequenced per donor among more than 350 genotyped donors of the cohort, with roughly a sixth of those sequences being non-productive. Overall results and qualifications from the work: Roughly uniform sequencing depth across donors was assumed in presence/absence analyses, although this assumption may not hold. Several of the top co-occurrence clusters appeared to be linked to parvovirus B19, influenza, CMV and Epstein-Barr virus, according to a later analysis. V-gene and J-gene trimming of TCR beta chains was associated with a missense DCLRE1C variant in a later genetic analysis, and the association was replicated in an independent cohort. Compared with equally common non-associated chains, HLA-associated TCR beta chains in a later analysis were more clonally expanded and had lower generation probabilities. Most TCR sequences were observed very rarely across donors, whereas some public TCRs were present in many individuals. The only immune exposure information available for the cohort was CMV serostatus. The cohort was sequenced for TCR beta chains only, and without alpha or paired-chain data the features that could be detected were limited. When HLA alleles, especially DR and DQ, strongly co-occurred, attributing TCR associations to individual alleles was difficult. A further reported finding was that TCR beta sequences accurately predicted the HLA-A and HLA-B alleles for most subjects in the first cohort. According to a later analysis, most CMV-associated TCR beta chains appeared to be HLA-restricted, and the HLA associations seemed to be driven largely by CMV exposure. The classifier was reported to diagnose cytomegalovirus status with high specificity and sensitivity in both the original and validation cohorts. Because some donors lacked HLA typing at each locus, the association tests relied only on the typed subset. According to the authors, the approach could potentially be generalized to other disease states and immunological phenotypes. Broadly in line with IMGT annotations, most TCR beta V segments showed up in productive rearrangements about 90% or about 30% of the time in an earlier analysis of 450 to 600 of the donors. In a later analysis, TCR association rates were found to vary across HLA loci, with the most associated TCRs seen for DRB1 alleles and the fewest for HLA-C alleles. The study gave a list of some 150 TCR beta chains associated with cytomegalovirus. The earlier analysis of approximately 540 of the donors excluded some 15 rarely observed V segments, including chromosome 9 orphons, because counts were too low. Linkage disequilibrium might explain the correlated functional status among segregating V segments, but an unknown experimental factor could not be ruled out. In vitro tests confirmed that a few of the cytomegalovirus-associated TCR beta chains recognize cytomegalovirus antigens. Because the 87-base-pair reads could not distinguish some IMGT-functional V segments, including TRBV6-2 and TRBV6-3, those segments were excluded. According to a later genetic analysis, donors in an Asian-associated ancestry cluster had fewer N-insertions in productive TCRs than the approximately 650-donor mean. Specific HLA alleles were associated with 16,951 TCR beta sequences at a false discovery rate of 0.05 in a later analysis. A group of highly shared sequence variants was considered likely to be a technical artifact of the sequencing pipeline.

CDR1 and CDR2 are drawn from the germline V gene: MRHNA, SNTAGT. There are 16 amino acids in the CDR3, from cysteine to phenylalanine inclusive. Just CDR3 DNA is preserved here, 48 bases in frame from base 1. After removal of 6 bases from V and 6 bases from J, the junction retains 14 bases not matched to a gene. This clone appeared once. The specificity of this receptor is unknown. Base quality data are lacking; no much larger clone is found one base away. The cohort was made up of 666 healthy bone marrow donors. At the time of sampling, all cohort members were nominally healthy, though unrecorded immune exposures were likely present. The donor tested CMV seronegative, placing the donor among the 350 to 400 seronegative members of the cohort. A peripheral blood sample was collected from each donor, and TCR beta sequencing was performed on peripheral blood mononuclear cells. Genomic DNA extraction from the blood cell samples was performed with the Qiagen DNeasy Blood Extraction Kit.

Library generation was performed with the immunoSEQ multiplex PCR assay. The multiplex PCR relied on a mix of 60 forward primers for TCR Vbeta segments and 13 reverse primers for TCR Jbeta segments. A multiplex PCR assay on genomic DNA amplified the CDR3 region of rearranged TCR beta genes. Amplified TCR beta libraries were sequenced as 87-base-pair reads on the Illumina HiSeq System. The original methods were these. A later analysis counted some 80 million unique TCR beta chains across the 550 to 700 repertoires, and roughly 11 million of these chains were shared by at least two donors. To remove PCR and sequencing errors, raw reads were error-corrected and collapsed into unique sequences using a nearest-neighbor algorithm that merged closely related sequences. CDR3 sequences were aligned to IMGT reference sequences to assign V, D and J gene segments. For a sequence to be retained, a match of at least six nucleotides was required to both a V gene segment and a J gene segment. Rearrangements were called productive when the CDR3 lacked stop codons and stayed in frame with V and J; all others were non-productive. Following IMGT convention, CDR3 was defined as the stretch from the second conserved V-encoded cysteine to the conserved J-encoded phenylalanine. The earlier analysis of about 560 of the donors excluded any sequence lacking an unambiguous match to a single V gene segment. In an earlier analysis of approximately 590 of the donors, V segments were called functional above 56.7% productive rearrangements and were called segregating when the between-donor standard deviation exceeded 5%. A statistical classification framework was built to diagnose cytomegalovirus status from the catalog of TCR beta chain sequences. V and J gene assignment, in a later analysis, came from comparing TCR nucleotide sequences with IMGT/GENE-DB human TR gene sequences. In a later analysis, CDR3 sequences and most-parsimonious VDJ recombination scenarios were assigned using the TCRdist pipeline. In a later analysis, each TCR beta chain was defined by its CDR3 amino acid sequence together with its V-gene family, and reads lacking a unique V-gene family were excluded. To address suspected cross-contamination and a sequencing artifact, a later analysis removed over 500 highly shared, low-generation-probability nucleotide sequences. In a later analysis, a clonal expansion index was calculated for each public chain from normalized within-repertoire ranks of inferred template counts. A later analysis computed generation probabilities with a VDJ recombination model fitted to out-of-frame rearrangements, and checked the results against IGoR. In a later analysis, TCR-TCR, TCR-HLA and TCR-CMV co-occurrence was scored with hypergeometric tests, and a repertoire-size bias correction was applied to TCR pairs. In a later analysis, false discovery rates were estimated by permuting HLA or CMV assignments 20 times. In a later analysis, co-occurring TCRs were grouped using DBSCAN, and TCRdist sequence similarity was added for clustering within HLA-allele-positive subsets. Repertoires with fewer than 30,000 or more than 120,000 public chains were left out of co-occurrence clustering, as were a handful of repertoires with anomalous nucleotide sharing. This immuneACCESS table, as held by TCRdb, lists in-frame sequences with V and J called but not all clones. Of the missing ones, under half trace to an unresolved V gene in checked studies; the others have no known cause. D and trimming come from the DNA, and the V and J calls and clone size come from that table. In this sample the table shows roughly 190,000 clones, approximately 80% of which occur a single time. 1.8% of the sample goes to the ten largest clones.

The source of this sequence is a young woman in good health and CMV-seronegative. Sequencing was done on a sample of PBMCs. The sequence joins TRBV6-4 to TRBJ2-1; TRBD1 matches 7 bases in the middle. The sequenced DNA: TGTGCCAGCAGCACAACAGGGGTCACCCCCTTCAATGAGCAGTTCTTC. It translates to CASSTTGVTPFNEQFF.